Below are 5 T cell receptor beta chains sequenced from a single sample in a study of OX40 agonist ivuxolimab in advanced cancers. This table comes from immunoSEQ multiplex PCR, and its TCRdb copy is limited to in-frame clones, with some not included. The sample holds over 9,500 clones, 77% seen once. This sample comprised CD4+ or CD8+ T cells sorted from blood, obtained in a trial of the OX40 agonist ivuxolimab. All receptors derive from an adult with an advanced solid tumor such as melanoma, head and neck, liver or kidney cancer.

The chain is built from TRBV6-4 and TRBJ1-3; unclear D gene. The CDR3 extends over 14 amino acids. The V gene's germline CDR1 is MRHNA and CDR2 SNTAGT. The V gene lost 3 bases and the J gene lost 0 bases, with 6 bases spanning the gap. Written as DNA, the CDR3 is TGTGCCAGCAGTGAGTCCGTCTCTGGAAACACCATATATTTT. Its protein product is CASSESVSGNTIYF.

This rearrangement joins TRBV9 to TRBJ1-3; unclear D gene. V was pared by 6 bases and J by 0 bases, with 4 bases between. The CDR3 is 12 amino acids. Germline CDR1 SGDLS, CDR2 YYNGEE. The CDR3 nucleotides read TGTGCCAGCACAAGCTCTGGAAACACCATATATTTT. This sequence encodes CASTSSGNTIYF.

This chain uses TRBV7-2 with TRBJ2-3, with 11 bases fitting TRBD2. With V trimmed by 2 bases and J by 4 bases, 11 bases remained unmatched. This CDR3 has 18 amino acids. CDR1 is SGHTA, CDR2 FQGNSA, per germline. In DNA, the CDR3 is TGTGCCAGCAGCTTAAACGCGTGGCTAGCGGGGGGCCCAGATACGCAGTATTTT. Its translation is CASSLNAWLAGGPDTQYF.

The chain joins TRBV27 to TRBJ1-1; a weak D match, TRBD1 (6 bases). CDR3 length: 14 residues. Germline CDR1 and CDR2: MNHEY and SMNVEV (reference sequence). V was shortened by 4 bases and J by 1 base, with 10 bases between the two germline ends. For the CDR3, the DNA is TGTGCCAGCAGTTCAGGGGTGGCGAACACTGAAGCTTTCTTT. This encodes CASSSGVANTEAFF.

A single count supports this clone. The genes are TRBV27 and TRBJ1-5, with D possibly TRBD1 on 5 matching bases. Trimming stripped 7 bases from V and 6 bases from J, with 13 bases between. From germline, CDR1 is MNHEY and CDR2 SMNVEV (reference sequence). The CDR3 has 13 residues. CDR3 amino acids: CASNGGYGQPQHF. The CDR3 DNA sequence: TGTGCCAGCAATGGGGGGTATGGTCAGCCCCAGCATTTT.